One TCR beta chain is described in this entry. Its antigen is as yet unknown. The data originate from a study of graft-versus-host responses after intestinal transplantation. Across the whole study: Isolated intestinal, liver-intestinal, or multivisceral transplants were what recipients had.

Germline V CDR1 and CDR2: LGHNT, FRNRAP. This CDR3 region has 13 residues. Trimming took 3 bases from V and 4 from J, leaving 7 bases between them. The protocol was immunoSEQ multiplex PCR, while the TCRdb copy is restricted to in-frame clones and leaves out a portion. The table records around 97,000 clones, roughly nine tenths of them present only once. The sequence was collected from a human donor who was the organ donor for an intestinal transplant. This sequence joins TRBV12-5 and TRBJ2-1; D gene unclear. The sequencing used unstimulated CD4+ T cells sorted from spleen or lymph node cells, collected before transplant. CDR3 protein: CASGLTKYNEQFF. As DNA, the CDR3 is TGTGCTAGTGGTTTAACAAAATACAATGAGCAGTTCTTC.